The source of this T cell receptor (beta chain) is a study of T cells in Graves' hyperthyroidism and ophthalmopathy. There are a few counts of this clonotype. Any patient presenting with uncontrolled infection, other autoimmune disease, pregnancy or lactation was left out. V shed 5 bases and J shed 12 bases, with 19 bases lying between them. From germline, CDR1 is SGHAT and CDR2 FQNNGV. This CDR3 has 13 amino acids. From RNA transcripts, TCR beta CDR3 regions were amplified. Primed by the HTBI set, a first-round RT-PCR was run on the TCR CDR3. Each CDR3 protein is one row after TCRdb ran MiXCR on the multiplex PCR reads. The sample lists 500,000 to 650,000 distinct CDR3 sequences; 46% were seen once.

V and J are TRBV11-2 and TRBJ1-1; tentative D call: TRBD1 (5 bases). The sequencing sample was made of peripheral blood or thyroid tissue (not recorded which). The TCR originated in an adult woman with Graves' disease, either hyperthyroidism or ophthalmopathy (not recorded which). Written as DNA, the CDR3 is TGTGCCAGCAGCGCTAGCAGAGGGGCCAGAACTTTCTTT. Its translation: CASSASRGARTFF.